This TCR beta chain derives from a study of blood T cell repertoires in COVID-19. The CDR3 extends over 15 amino acids. Germline CDR1 reads SGDLS; CDR2 reads YYNGEE. V dropped 0 bases and J dropped 6; count of bases not matched to a gene: 3. Method: immunoSEQ multiplex PCR; TCRdb's copy keeps in-frame clones and lacks some. The table records around 36,000 clones, approximately 82% of them present only once. Sequencing was carried out using peripheral blood. The gene calls are TRBV9 and TRBJ2-3; 11 bases are shared with TRBD2. The receptor's source is a man older than 75 with active or convalescent COVID-19. The CDR3 coding sequence is TGTGCCAGCAGCGTAGACACTAGCGGGAGTGATACGCAGTATTTT. This codes for CASSVDTSGSDTQYF.